Each of the 31 T cell receptor beta chains below was sequenced from the same sample in a study of cytomegalovirus exposure and HLA in healthy donors. This PCR relied on a set of 60 Vbeta primers and 13 Jbeta primers. Repertoires were generated with immunoSEQ multiplex PCR, while TCRdb's copy carries only in-frame clones and drops some. In the table there are about 200,000 clones, 60% to 80% of which are singletons. The material sequenced was PBMCs. Receptors were obtained from a male donor in good health and CMV-seronegative.

This clone has more than one count but fewer than ten. The chain combines TRBV11-2 with TRBJ2-2, with a weak D call TRBD2 (6 bases). The length of the CDR3 is 14 residues. V lost 7 bases, J lost 8 bases, and 17 bases lay in between. Germline CDR1 and CDR2: SGHAT and FQNNGV. The CDR3 protein is CASTFRTGAGELFF. The DNA of the CDR3 is TGTGCCAGCACCTTTCGGACGGGAGCAGGGGAGCTGTTTTTT.

For this clone: Other nucleotide sequences in the sample specify the same CDR3. The rearrangement uses TRBV5-1 and TRBJ1-1, with D unclear. This CDR3 has 15 residues. Per the germline V gene, CDR1 is SGHRS and CDR2 is YFSETQ. The V gene lost 4 bases and the J gene lost 3 bases, with 16 bases spanning the gap. CDR3 nucleotide sequence: TGCGCCAGCAGCCACGGGAATCTCTTAGACACTGAAGCTTTCTTT. Protein product: CASSHGNLLDTEAFF.

The genes are TRBV9 and TRBJ2-2, with D possibly being TRBD1 (6 bases). The CDR3 loop spans 15 amino acids. From germline, CDR1 is SGDLS and CDR2 YYNGEE. Deletions cut 4 bases from V and 5 bases from J, with 15 bases between. CDR3 protein: CASSKGVPGTGELFF. The CDR3 DNA sequence: TGTGCCAGCAGCAAGGGGGTCCCAGGGACCGGGGAGCTGTTTTTT.

The rearrangement joins TRBV6-5 to TRBJ2-7, with 8 positions matching TRBD1. The germline V gene has CDR1 MNHEY and CDR2 SVGAGI. This CDR3 is 15 amino acids long. The V gene end was trimmed by 2 bases and the J gene end by 3 bases; junction bases not matched to a gene: 6. This CDR3 reads CASSYADRVHYEQYF. The CDR3, as DNA: TGTGCCAGCAGTTACGCGGACAGGGTACACTACGAGCAGTACTTC.

The chain joins TRBV9 to TRBJ2-7; D may be TRBD2 (7 bases). The CDR3 runs 15 residues. Per the germline V gene, CDR1 is SGDLS and CDR2 is YYNGEE. The V end lost 0 bases, the J end lost 3 bases, and 13 bases lay between the germline ends. CDR3 sequence (DNA): TGTGCCAGCAGCGTAGCGGGCGGGGGCGGCTACGAGCAGTACTTC. As protein: CASSVAGGGGYEQYF.

The rearrangement joins TRBV7-9 to TRBJ2-1, with TRBD2 matching over 10 bases. Germline trimming cut 1 base from V and 5 bases from J; bases unmatched to any gene: 8. The CDR3 extends over 17 amino acids. Germline V gives CDR1 SEHNR, CDR2 FQNEAQ (reference sequence). The DNA for the CDR3 is TGTGCCAGCAGCTTAGGGTCCCTAGCGGGAGTTGACAATGAGCAGTTCTTC. As protein: CASSLGSLAGVDNEQFF. The variable domain in full, completed from reference TRBV7-9 and TRBJ2-1, reads DTGVSQNPRHKITKRGQNVTFRCDPISEHNRLYWYRQTLGQGPEFLTYFQNEAQLEKSRLLSDRFSAERPKGSFSTLEIQRTEQGDSAMYLCASSLGSLAGVDNEQFFGPGTRLTVL.

The V call is TRBV28, the J call TRBJ2-3, with 7 nucleotides matching TRBD2. The CDR3 is 15 residues long. CDR1 is MDHEN, CDR2 SYDVKM, per germline. Trimming took 8 bases from V and 3 from J; bases not matched to a gene: 11. CDR3 protein: CASAGESFGTDTQYF. The CDR3 bases are TGTGCCAGCGCGGGGGAGAGTTTTGGGACAGATACGCAGTATTTT.

The chain uses TRBV5-6 and TRBJ2-1; 9 positions agree with TRBD2. The CDR3 runs to 15 residues. Germline V gene lookup returns CDR1 SGHDT and CDR2 YYEEEE. J gave up 7 bases and V 1 base, and 6 bases lay outside the gene matches. The CDR3 protein is CASSLWRGGTNEQFF. DNA for the CDR3: TGTGCCAGCAGCTTGTGGCGGGGGGGGACAAATGAGCAGTTCTTC. Drawing the rest from reference TRBV5-6 and TRBJ2-1, the complete variable domain is DAGVTQSPTHLIKTRGQQVTLRCSPKSGHDTVSWYQQALGQGPQFIFQYYEEEERQRGNFPDRFSGHQFPNYSSELNVNALLLGDSALYLCASSLWRGGTNEQFFGPGTRLTVL.

This clone was counted a single time. Mismatch with germline at one junction end may stem from a read error. The chain recombines TRBV27 with TRBJ1-1, with D possibly matching TRBD1 (5 bases). Per germline, CDR1 MNHEY and CDR2 SMNVEV (reference sequence). This CDR3 contains 14 residues. CDR3 amino acids: CASSFRGGNPEAFF. CDR3 DNA sequence: TGTGCCAGCAGTTTCCGTGGGGGGAACCCTGAAGCTTTCTTT.

Notes on this clone: This specimen includes other DNA sequences encoding the same CDR3. The CDR3 region is CASSFARDYEQYF. Written as DNA, the CDR3 is TGTGCCAGCAGCTTTGCCCGGGACTACGAGCAGTACTTC. The rearrangement joins TRBV11-2 to TRBJ2-7, with TRBD2 as a possible D gene (5 bases). Germline lookup yields CDR1 SGHAT and CDR2 FQNNGV. V lost 3 bases to trimming and J lost 3 bases, with 9 bases between them. The CDR3 extends over 13 amino acids.

The rearrangement joins TRBV30 to TRBJ1-5, with 8 positions matching TRBD1. CDR3 length equals 12 residues. With 3 bases clipped from V and 5 bases from J, the junction kept 0 bases outside the gene matches. CDR1 and CDR2 (germline): GTSNPN, SVGIG (reference sequence). This CDR3 reads CAWRQGDQPQHF. In nucleotides, the CDR3 is TGTGCCTGGAGACAGGGGGATCAGCCCCAGCATTTT.

The V call is TRBV28, the J call TRBJ1-2; 8 bases line up with TRBD1. Germline CDR1 reads MDHEN; CDR2 reads SYDVKM. Trimming removed 2 bases from V and 7 bases from J; junction bases left unmatched: 6. The CDR3 contains 14 residues. CDR3 in DNA: TGTGCCAGCAGTTTAATCGACAGGGGTGGTGGCTACACCTTC. Encoded protein: CASSLIDRGGGYTF.

The chain joins TRBV6-6 to TRBJ1-1; D unclear. The CDR3 has 13 residues. Trimming took 4 bases from V and 1 from J, leaving 7 bases between them. The V gene's germline CDR1 is MNHNY and CDR2 SVGAGI (reference sequence). Here the CDR3 DNA reads TGTGCCAGCAGTTCCGAGAGGAACACTGAAGCTTTCTTT. This sequence encodes CASSSERNTEAFF.

This clone was recorded a few times. The chain has TRBV7-9 and TRBJ1-1; TRBD1 aligns across 7 bases. Germline CDR1 and CDR2: SEHNR and FQNEAQ (reference sequence). The CDR3 is 14 residues long. Trimming at V came to 8 bases and at J to 1 base, leaving 7 bases not matched to a gene. This chain's CDR3 is CASLPGQRNTEAFF. The CDR3 DNA sequence: TGTGCCAGCCTTCCGGGACAGAGGAACACTGAAGCTTTCTTT.

V usage is TRBV6-6 and J usage is TRBJ1-5; D is undetermined. The CDR3 has 13 residues. From germline, CDR1 is MNHNY and CDR2 SVGAGI (reference sequence). The V end lost 4 bases, the J end lost 6 bases, and 10 bases lay between the germline ends. The CDR3 reads CASSSASGQPQHF. CDR3 nucleotide sequence: TGTGCCAGCAGTTCGGCCTCGGGTCAGCCCCAGCATTTT.

The rearrangement uses TRBV28 and TRBJ1-4; D gene ambiguous. Trimming removed 3 bases at V and 8 bases at J, with 7 bases between. From germline, CDR1 is MDHEN and CDR2 SYDVKM. This CDR3 has 12 residues. CDR3 coding DNA: TGTGCCAGCAGTTTTAGTGAAGAAAAACTGTTTTTT. It codes for CASSFSEEKLFF.

CDR3 sequence: CSVGSGMSGNTIYF. CDR3 coding DNA: TGCAGCGTTGGATCCGGGATGTCTGGAAACACCATATATTTT. V usage is TRBV29-1 and J usage is TRBJ1-3, with no clear D. Trimming stripped 4 bases from V and 1 base from J, with 11 bases between. Germline CDR1 is SQVTM and CDR2 is ANQGSEA. This CDR3 is 14 amino acids long.

The rearrangement uses TRBV27 and TRBJ1-2, with D perhaps TRBD1 (6 bases). Germline V gene sequence: CDR1 MNHEY, CDR2 SMNVEV (reference sequence). The CDR3 is 18 residues long. With 9 bases removed from V and 4 bases from J, the gap between germline ends came to 30 bases. In nucleotides, the CDR3 is TGTGCCAGGACCGGGACACGGCGAGCTCTCGGGCGCGTCTATGGCTACACCTTC. As protein: CARTGTRRALGRVYGYTF.

Here the CDR3 reads CASSRSANEQFF. The DNA of the CDR3 is TGTGCCAGCAGCCGTAGCGCCAATGAGCAGTTCTTC. The V call is TRBV7-9, the J call TRBJ2-1; D is possibly TRBD2 (5 bases). V was pared by 5 bases and J by 6 bases, with 8 bases between. CDR1 and CDR2 (germline): SEHNR, FQNEAQ (reference sequence). The CDR3 covers 12 residues. Based on the CDR3 plus reference TRBV7-9 and TRBJ2-1, the full variable domain is DTGVSQNPRHKITKRGQNVTFRCDPISEHNRLYWYRQTLGQGPEFLTYFQNEAQLEKSRLLSDRFSAERPKGSFSTLEIQRTEQGDSAMYLCASSRSANEQFFGPGTRLTVL.

The chain links TRBV9 to TRBJ1-3; maybe TRBD1 (6 bases). V was pared by 0 bases and J by 10 bases, with 17 bases between. Germline CDR1 SGDLS, CDR2 YYNGEE. The CDR3 runs to 15 residues. CDR3 coding DNA: TGTGCCAGCAGCGTAGATGTCAGGGGAGTGGGTACCATATATTTT. Protein: CASSVDVRGVGTIYF.

The chain employs TRBV19 and TRBJ2-7; D possibly corresponds to TRBD2 (5 bases). Deletions cut 1 base from V and 4 bases from J, with 17 bases between. This CDR3 contains 16 residues. Germline V gene data show CDR1 as LNHDA and CDR2 as SQIVND (reference sequence). The CDR3 sequence: CASSIVASARGYEQYF. The CDR3 DNA sequence: TGTGCCAGTAGTATAGTCGCCAGCGCTCGGGGTTACGAGCAGTACTTC.

V and J are TRBV18 and TRBJ2-7; D not resolved. CDR1 KGHSH and CDR2 LQKENI come from the germline V gene. Trimming took off 4 bases at V and 3 bases at J, with 7 bases between the two ends. The CDR3 covers 12 residues. In DNA form, the CDR3 reads TGTGCCAGCTCACTACAGAACTACGAGCAGTACTTC. Translated: CASSLQNYEQYF. The complete variable domain, with remaining parts taken from reference TRBV18 and TRBJ2-7, reads NAGVMQNPRHLVRRRGQEARLRCSPMKGHSHVYWYRQLPEEGLKFMVYLQKENIIDESGMPKERFSAEFPKEGPSILRIQQVVRGDSAAYFCASSLQNYEQYFGPGTRLTVT.

The chain is built from TRBV6-5 and TRBJ1-4; 7 nucleotides agree with TRBD1. The germline V gene encodes CDR1 MNHEY and CDR2 SVGAGI. V was clipped by 6 bases and J by 8 bases; unmatched bases: 6. There are 13 residues in the CDR3. CDR3 residues: CASRRQGSEKLFF. The CDR3 region has the DNA TGTGCCAGCAGAAGACAGGGTAGCGAAAAACTGTTTTTT.

The chain combines TRBV4-3 with TRBJ1-2; the match to TRBD1 covers 7 bases. Germline V gene sequence: CDR1 LGHNA, CDR2 YSLEER. V was pared by 2 bases and J by 4 bases, with 13 bases of the junction left unmatched. The CDR3 runs to 17 residues. The CDR3 protein is CASSQPDRTGRAYGYTF. The CDR3 DNA sequence: TGCGCCAGCAGCCAACCAGACCGGACAGGCCGGGCCTATGGCTACACCTTC.

With respect to this clone: The germline gene is not matched at one end of the junction; a read error may be the cause. This sample also contains other DNA sequences that code for the same CDR3. The rearrangement uses TRBV5-1 and TRBJ2-7, with 9 bases fitting TRBD2. This CDR3 region has 16 residues. Germline loops: CDR1 SGHRS, CDR2 YFSETQ. Here the CDR3 DNA reads TGCGCCAGCAGAGTCCAGACTAGCGGATCAAACTACGAGCAGTATTTC. Translating gives CASRVQTSGSNYEQYF.

The chain links TRBV28 to TRBJ2-6; D possibly corresponds to TRBD2 (6 bases). CDR1 is MDHEN, CDR2 SYDVKM, per germline. The CDR3 length is 14 residues. V lost 6 bases, J lost 8 bases, and 14 bases lay in between. CDR3 protein: CASRSSGRPNVLTF. As DNA, the CDR3 is TGTGCCAGCAGGTCCTCGGGGAGGCCCAACGTCCTGACTTTC. Together with reference TRBV28 and TRBJ2-6, the CDR3 gives the full variable domain: DVKVTQSSRYLVKRTGEKVFLECVQDMDHENMFWYRQDPGLGLRLIYFSYDVKMKEKGDIPEGYSVSREKKERFSLILESASTNQTSMYLCASRSSGRPNVLTFGAGSRLTVL.

V gene TRBV30 combines with J gene TRBJ2-4, with 9 nucleotides matching TRBD2. The V gene's germline CDR1 is GTSNPN and CDR2 SVGIG (reference sequence). The CDR3 consists of 13 residues. V dropped 4 bases and J dropped 5; count of bases not matched to a gene: 3. CDR3 in amino acids: CAWTSGIENIQYF. The CDR3 DNA sequence: TGTGCCTGGACTAGCGGGATTGAAAACATTCAGTACTTC.

The V and J genes are TRBV6-6 and TRBJ2-3, with D maybe TRBD2 (5 bases). The V gene's germline CDR1 is MNHNY and CDR2 SVGAGI (reference sequence). CDR3 size: 14 residues. The V gene lost 7 bases and the J gene lost 2 bases, with 13 bases spanning the gap. The CDR3 here is CASKLDTITDTQYF. CDR3 sequence (DNA): TGTGCCAGCAAACTAGATACGATCACAGATACGCAGTATTTT.

The V gene is TRBV7-2, the J gene TRBJ2-2, with D possibly TRBD2 on 6 matching bases. Trimming shortened V by 3 bases and J by 7 bases, and 15 bases separated the two germline ends. This CDR3 comprises 15 residues. CDR1 and CDR2 from the germline V gene are SGHTA and FQGNSA. The CDR3 protein is CASSLFGGTHGELFF. The CDR3 region has the DNA TGTGCCAGCAGCTTGTTTGGGGGGACCCACGGGGAGCTGTTTTTT.

The chain carries TRBV19 and TRBJ1-5, with D perhaps matching TRBD1 (5 bases). The CDR3 has 15 amino acids. Germline CDR1 and CDR2: LNHDA and SQIVND (reference sequence). The V gene lost 0 bases and the J gene lost 4 bases, with 10 bases spanning the gap. CDR3 DNA sequence: TGTGCCAGTAGTATAGATGACCGGGGGAATCAGCCCCAGCATTTT. This encodes CASSIDDRGNQPQHF.

The table lists this clone with a count of one. J is TRBJ2-7 and V is TRBV7-6; 7 nucleotides agree with TRBD1. Germline lookup yields CDR1 SGHVS and CDR2 FNYEAQ. V lost 6 bases to trimming and J lost 3 bases; unmatched junction nucleotides: 11. CDR3 length: 15 residues. The CDR3 loop is CASSRIRDSVYEQYF. Written as DNA, the CDR3 is TGTGCCAGCAGTCGGATAAGGGACAGTGTCTACGAGCAGTACTTC.